The clone carrying this T cell receptor beta chain was detected many times. Antigen unknown. Over 18 months, lack of ophthalmopathy progression marked Graves' hyperthyroidism as stable. From approximately 9.1 ml of fresh peripheral blood, PBMCs were isolated. This entry belongs to a study of T cells in Graves' hyperthyroidism and ophthalmopathy. Amplification targeted TCR beta CDR3 regions from RNA transcripts. With the HTBI primer set, the TCR CDR3 went through a first round of RT-PCR. Each CDR3 protein is one row after TCRdb ran MiXCR on the multiplex PCR reads. This repertoire shows some 500,000 distinct CDR3 sequences, about an eighth found once; its top ten account for 15% to 20%. The trim removed 2 bases at V and 6 bases at J, leaving 8 bases unmatched. CDR1 is LGHDT and CDR2 is YNNKEL in the germline V gene (reference sequence). The CDR3 is 16 residues long. Broader study findings: A model of 13 V-J features distinguished ophthalmopathy from stable hyperthyroidism. Most expanded thyroid clonotypes above 0.001 also appeared in blood.

Sequencing input: blood. The V and J genes are TRBV3-1 and TRBJ1-5; TRBD1 agrees at 9 bases. This receptor was taken from a woman between 18 and 29 years old with Graves' hyperthyroidism. CDR3 loop: CASSQNPQGAVQPQHF. CDR3 coding DNA: TGTGCCAGCAGCCAAAACCCACAGGGGGCGGTTCAGCCCCAGCATTTT. The full variable domain, rest sourced from reference TRBV3-1 and TRBJ1-5, is DTAVSQTPKYLVTQMGNDKSIKCEQNLGHDTMYWYKQDSKKFLKIMFSYNNKELIINETVPNRFSPKSPDKAHLNLHINSLELGDSAVYFCASSQNPQGAVQPQHFGDGTRLSIL.